This entry concerns a single TCR beta chain. The germline V gene has CDR1 MGHRA and CDR2 YSYEKL. There are 15 residues in the CDR3. V trimming: 1 base; J trimming: 9 bases; junction bases outside the gene matches: 11. The sample belongs to a study of Graves' ophthalmopathy and Graves' hyperthyroidism. Amplifying from RNA transcripts, the study obtained TCR beta CDR3 regions. Amplification began with first-round RT-PCR using HTBI primers, then second-round multiplex PCR was performed. TCRdb recomputed calls from the multiplex PCR reads with MiXCR, one row per CDR3 protein. The table shows over a million distinct CDR3 sequences, with about 40% occurring only once.

This receptor was taken from an adult man with Graves' hyperthyroidism. The V and J genes are TRBV4-1 and TRBJ2-5; 7 nucleotides align to TRBD2. The sequenced sample consisted of peripheral blood or thyroid tissue (not recorded which). In DNA form, the CDR3 reads TGCGCCAGCAGCCAAGTGGCGGGGGTCGGTGAGGCCCAGTACTTC. Residues: CASSQVAGVGEAQYF.